This T cell receptor beta chain appears in the sequencing data of a study of blood T cell repertoires in COVID-19. The wider study: Samples taken during acute and convalescent COVID-19 were collected in the United States, Italy and Spain. T cells, B-cell-depleted T cells, or PBMCs supplied cDNA or gDNA.

V shed 0 bases and J shed 5 bases, with 18 bases lying between them. The CDR3 is 17 amino acids. Germline V gives CDR1 SGHVS, CDR2 FQNEAQ. Authors' methods: By means of reference gene primer amplification, nucleated cell counts were estimated. Profiling relied on immunoSEQ multiplex PCR, and the TCRdb table lists in-frame clones only, not all of them. V, J and clone size reflect that table, while D and trimming were determined from the DNA. The top ten hold around 14% of the sample, which has 150,000 to 160,000 clones, roughly nine tenths seen once. Input material: peripheral blood. The gene calls are TRBV7-8 and TRBJ2-3; D possibly corresponds to TRBD2 (6 bases). This receptor was obtained from a woman in her forties with acute or convalescent COVID-19. The CDR3 region is CASSLATSPAVVDTQYF. The CDR3, as DNA: TGTGCCAGCAGCTTAGCGACTAGTCCGGCGGTTGTAGATACGCAGTATTTT.